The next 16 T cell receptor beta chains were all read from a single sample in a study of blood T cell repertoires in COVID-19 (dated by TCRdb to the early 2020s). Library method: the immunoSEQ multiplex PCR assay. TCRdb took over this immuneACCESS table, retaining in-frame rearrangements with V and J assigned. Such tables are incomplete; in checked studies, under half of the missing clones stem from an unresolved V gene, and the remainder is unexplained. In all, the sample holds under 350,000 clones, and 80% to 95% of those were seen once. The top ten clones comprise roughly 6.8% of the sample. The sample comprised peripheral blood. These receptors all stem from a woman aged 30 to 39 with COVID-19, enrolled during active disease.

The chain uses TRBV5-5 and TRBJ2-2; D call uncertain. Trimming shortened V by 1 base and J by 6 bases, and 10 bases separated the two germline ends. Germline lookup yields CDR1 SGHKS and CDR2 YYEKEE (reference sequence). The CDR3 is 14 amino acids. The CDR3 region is CASSLLSRAGELFF. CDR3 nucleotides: TGTGCCAGCAGCTTGTTGAGCCGGGCCGGGGAGCTGTTTTTT.

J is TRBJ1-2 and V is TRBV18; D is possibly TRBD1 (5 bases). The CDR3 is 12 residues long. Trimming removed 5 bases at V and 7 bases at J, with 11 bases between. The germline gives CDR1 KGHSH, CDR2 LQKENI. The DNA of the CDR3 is TGTGCCAGCTCAATTCAGGGATCTGGCTACACCTTC. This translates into CASSIQGSGYTF.

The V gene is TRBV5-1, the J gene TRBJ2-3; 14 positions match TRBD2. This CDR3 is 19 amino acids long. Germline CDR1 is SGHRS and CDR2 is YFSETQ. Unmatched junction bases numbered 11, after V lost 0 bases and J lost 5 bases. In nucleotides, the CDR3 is TGCGCCAGCAGCTTGGGCTTCGGGGGACTAGCGGGAGCGATAGATACGCAGTATTTT. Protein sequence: CASSLGFGGLAGAIDTQYF.

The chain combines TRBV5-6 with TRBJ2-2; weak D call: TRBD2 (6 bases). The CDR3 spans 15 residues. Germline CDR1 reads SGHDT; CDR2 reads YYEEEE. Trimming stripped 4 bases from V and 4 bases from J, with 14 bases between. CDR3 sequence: CASSPGGTSTGELFF. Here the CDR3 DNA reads TGTGCCAGCAGCCCCGGGGGTACGAGCACCGGGGAGCTGTTTTTT.

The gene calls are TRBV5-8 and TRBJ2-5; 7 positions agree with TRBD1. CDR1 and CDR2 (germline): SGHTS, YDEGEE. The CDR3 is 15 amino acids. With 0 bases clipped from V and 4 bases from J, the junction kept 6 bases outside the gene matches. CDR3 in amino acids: CASSLGTGLGETQYF. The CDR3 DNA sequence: TGTGCCAGCAGCTTGGGGACAGGATTGGGAGAGACCCAGTACTTC.

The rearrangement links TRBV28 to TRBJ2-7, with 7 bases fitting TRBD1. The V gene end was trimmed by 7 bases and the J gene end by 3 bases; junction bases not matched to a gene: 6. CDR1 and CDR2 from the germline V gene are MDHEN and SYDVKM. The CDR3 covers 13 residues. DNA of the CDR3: TGTGCCAGCACCCGGACAGGAGGCTACGAGCAGTACTTC. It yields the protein CASTRTGGYEQYF.

The CDR3 DNA is TGTGCCAGCAGTTTGCAGGGATCCCTGAACACTGAAGCTTTCTTT. Encoded protein: CASSLQGSLNTEAFF. This chain connects TRBV27 to TRBJ1-1; D might be TRBD1 (5 bases). The CDR3 loop spans 15 amino acids. V gave up 3 bases and J gave up 0 bases, with 11 bases separating them. From germline, CDR1 is MNHEY and CDR2 SMNVEV (reference sequence).

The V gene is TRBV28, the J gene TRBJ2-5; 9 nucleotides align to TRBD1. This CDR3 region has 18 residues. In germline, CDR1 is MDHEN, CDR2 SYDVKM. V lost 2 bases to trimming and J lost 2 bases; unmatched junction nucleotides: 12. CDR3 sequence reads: CASSLGPPGQGVQETQYF. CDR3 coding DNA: TGTGCCAGCAGTTTAGGCCCCCCGGGACAGGGAGTACAAGAGACCCAGTACTTC. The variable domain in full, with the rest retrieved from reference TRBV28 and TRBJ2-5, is DVKVTQSSRYLVKRTGEKVFLECVQDMDHENMFWYRQDPGLGLRLIYFSYDVKMKEKGDIPEGYSVSREKKERFSLILESASTNQTSMYLCASSLGPPGQGVQETQYFGPGTRLLVL.

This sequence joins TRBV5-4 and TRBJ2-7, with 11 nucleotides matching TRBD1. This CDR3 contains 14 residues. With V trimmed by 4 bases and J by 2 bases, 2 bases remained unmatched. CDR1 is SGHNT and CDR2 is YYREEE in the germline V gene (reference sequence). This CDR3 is CASSVDRGPYEQYF. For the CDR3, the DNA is TGTGCCAGCAGCGTGGACAGGGGGCCCTACGAGCAGTACTTC.

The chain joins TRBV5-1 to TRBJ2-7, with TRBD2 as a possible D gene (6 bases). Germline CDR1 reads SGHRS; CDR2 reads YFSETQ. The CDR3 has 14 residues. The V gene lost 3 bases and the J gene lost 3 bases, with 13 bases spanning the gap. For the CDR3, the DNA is TGCGCCAGCAGCTCAAGCCTGGGGGGCTACGAGCAGTACTTC. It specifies CASSSSLGGYEQYF.

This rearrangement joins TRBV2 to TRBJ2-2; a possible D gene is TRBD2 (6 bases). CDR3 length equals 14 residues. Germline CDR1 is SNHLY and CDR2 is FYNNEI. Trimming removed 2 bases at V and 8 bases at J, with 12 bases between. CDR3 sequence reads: CASSEYGSLGELFF. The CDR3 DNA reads TGTGCCAGCAGTGAATACGGGAGCTTAGGGGAGCTGTTTTTT. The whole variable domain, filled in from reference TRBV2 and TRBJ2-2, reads EPEVTQTPSHQVTQMGQEVILRCVPISNHLYFYWYRQILGQKVEFLVSFYNNEISEKSEIFDDQFSVERPDGSNFTLKIRSTKLEDSAMYFCASSEYGSLGELFFGEGSRLTVL.

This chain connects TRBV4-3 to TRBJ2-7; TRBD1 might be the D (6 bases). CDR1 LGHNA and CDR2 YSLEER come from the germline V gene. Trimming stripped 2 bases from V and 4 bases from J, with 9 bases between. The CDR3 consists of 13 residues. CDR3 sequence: CASSQMTGYEQYF. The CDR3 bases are TGCGCCAGCAGCCAAATGACAGGTTACGAGCAGTACTTC.

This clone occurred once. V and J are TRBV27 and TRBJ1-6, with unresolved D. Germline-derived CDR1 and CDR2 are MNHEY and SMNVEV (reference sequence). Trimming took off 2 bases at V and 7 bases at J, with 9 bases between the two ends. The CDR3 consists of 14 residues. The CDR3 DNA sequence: TGTGCCAGCAGTTTAGATTGGAGGAATTCACCCCTCCACTTT. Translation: CASSLDWRNSPLHF.

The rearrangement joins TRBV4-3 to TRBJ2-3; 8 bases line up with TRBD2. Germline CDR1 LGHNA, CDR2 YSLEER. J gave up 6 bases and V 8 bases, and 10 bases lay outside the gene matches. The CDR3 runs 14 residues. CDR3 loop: CASGTGGPGDTQYF. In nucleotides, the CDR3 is TGCGCCAGCGGAACGGGAGGGCCGGGTGATACGCAGTATTTT.

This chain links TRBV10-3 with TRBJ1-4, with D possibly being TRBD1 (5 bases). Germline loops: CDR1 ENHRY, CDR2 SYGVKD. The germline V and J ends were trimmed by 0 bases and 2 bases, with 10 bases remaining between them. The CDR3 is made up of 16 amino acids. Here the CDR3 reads CAISESDSDTNEKLFF. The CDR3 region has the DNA TGTGCCATCAGTGAGTCTGACAGCGATACTAATGAAAAACTGTTTTTT.

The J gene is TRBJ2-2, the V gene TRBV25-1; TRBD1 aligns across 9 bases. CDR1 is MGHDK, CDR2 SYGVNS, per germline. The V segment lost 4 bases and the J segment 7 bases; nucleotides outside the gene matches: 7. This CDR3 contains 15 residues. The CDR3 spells CASSGSGTGHGELFF. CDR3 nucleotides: TGTGCCAGCAGTGGTTCCGGGACAGGGCACGGGGAGCTGTTTTTT.